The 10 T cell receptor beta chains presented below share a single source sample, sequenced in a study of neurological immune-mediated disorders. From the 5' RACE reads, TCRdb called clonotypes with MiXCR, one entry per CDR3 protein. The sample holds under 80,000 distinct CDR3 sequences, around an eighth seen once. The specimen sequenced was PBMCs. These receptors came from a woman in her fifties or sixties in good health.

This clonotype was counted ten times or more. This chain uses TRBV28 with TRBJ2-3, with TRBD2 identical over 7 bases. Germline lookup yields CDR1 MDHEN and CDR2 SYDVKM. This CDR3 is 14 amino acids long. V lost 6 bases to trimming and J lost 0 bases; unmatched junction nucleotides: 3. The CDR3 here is CASRRGGSTDTQYF. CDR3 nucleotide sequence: TGTGCCAGCAGACGGGGAGGGAGCACAGATACGCAGTATTTT. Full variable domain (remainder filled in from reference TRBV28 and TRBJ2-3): DVKVTQSSRYLVKRTGEKVFLECVQDMDHENMFWYRQDPGLGLRLIYFSYDVKMKEKGDIPEGYSVSREKKERFSLILESASTNQTSMYLCASRRGGSTDTQYFGPGTRLTVL.

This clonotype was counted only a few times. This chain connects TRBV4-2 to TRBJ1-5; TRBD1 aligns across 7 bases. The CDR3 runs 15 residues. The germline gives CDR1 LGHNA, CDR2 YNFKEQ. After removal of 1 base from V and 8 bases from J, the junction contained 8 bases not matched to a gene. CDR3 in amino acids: CASSQAPTGSEPQHF. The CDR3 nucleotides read TGTGCCAGCAGCCAAGCCCCGACAGGGTCTGAGCCCCAGCATTTT.

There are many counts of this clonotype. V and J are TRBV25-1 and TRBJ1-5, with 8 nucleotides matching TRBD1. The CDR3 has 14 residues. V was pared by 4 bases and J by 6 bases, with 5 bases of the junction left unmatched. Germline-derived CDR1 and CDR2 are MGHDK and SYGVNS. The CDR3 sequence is CASSADRGTQPQHF. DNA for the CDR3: TGTGCCAGCAGTGCCGACAGGGGAACTCAGCCCCAGCATTTT.

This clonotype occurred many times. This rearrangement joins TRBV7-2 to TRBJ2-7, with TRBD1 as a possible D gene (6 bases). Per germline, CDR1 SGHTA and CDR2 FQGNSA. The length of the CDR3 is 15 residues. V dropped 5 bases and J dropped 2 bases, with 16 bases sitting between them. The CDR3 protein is CASSQGLGVAYEQYF. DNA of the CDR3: TGTGCCAGCAGCCAGGGGTTAGGTGTCGCCTACGAGCAGTACTTC.

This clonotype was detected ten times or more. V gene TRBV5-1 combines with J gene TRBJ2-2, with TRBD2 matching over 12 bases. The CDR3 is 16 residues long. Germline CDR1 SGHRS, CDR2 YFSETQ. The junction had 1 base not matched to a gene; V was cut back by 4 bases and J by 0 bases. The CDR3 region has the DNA TGCGCCAGCAGCCCTAGCGGGGGGGCGAACACCGGGGAGCTGTTTTTT. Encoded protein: CASSPSGGANTGELFF.

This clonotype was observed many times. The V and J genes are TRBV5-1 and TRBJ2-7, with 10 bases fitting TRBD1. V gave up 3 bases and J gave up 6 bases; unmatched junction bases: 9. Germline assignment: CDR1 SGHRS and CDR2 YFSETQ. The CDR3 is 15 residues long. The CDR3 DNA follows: TGCGCCAGCAGCTGGCAATCCGGGACAGGGGCCGAGCAGTACTTC. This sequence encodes CASSWQSGTGAEQYF.

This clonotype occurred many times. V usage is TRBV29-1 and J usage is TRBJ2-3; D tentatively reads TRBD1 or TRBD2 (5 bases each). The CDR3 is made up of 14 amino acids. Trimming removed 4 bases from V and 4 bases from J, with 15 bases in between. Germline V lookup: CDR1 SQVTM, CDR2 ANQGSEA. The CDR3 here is CSVVIYGDADTQYF. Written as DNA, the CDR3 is TGCAGCGTTGTTATCTATGGGGACGCAGATACGCAGTATTTT.

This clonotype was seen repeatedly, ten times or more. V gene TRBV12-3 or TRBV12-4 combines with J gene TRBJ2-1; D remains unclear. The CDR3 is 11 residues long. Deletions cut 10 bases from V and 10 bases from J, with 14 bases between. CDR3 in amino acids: CATLVVGEQFF. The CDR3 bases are TGTGCCACCCTTGTCGTTGGAGAGCAGTTCTTC.

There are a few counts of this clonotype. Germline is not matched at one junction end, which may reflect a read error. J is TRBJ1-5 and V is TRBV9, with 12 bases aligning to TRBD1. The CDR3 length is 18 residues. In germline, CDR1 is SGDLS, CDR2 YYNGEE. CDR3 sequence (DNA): TGTGCCATCAGCGTGGACCGGGACAGGGGGCCCATCAATCAGCCCCAGCATTTT. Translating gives CAISVDRDRGPINQPQHF.

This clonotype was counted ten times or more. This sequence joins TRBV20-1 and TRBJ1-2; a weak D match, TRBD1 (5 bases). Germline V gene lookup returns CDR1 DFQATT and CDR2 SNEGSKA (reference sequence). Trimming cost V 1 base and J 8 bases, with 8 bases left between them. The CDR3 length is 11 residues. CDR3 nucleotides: TGCAGTGCTAGAGGGACAAAGGGCTACACCTTC. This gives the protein CSARGTKGYTF.